Sequencing of this T cell receptor (beta chain) was carried out in a study of blood T cells in healthy people across ages. Study-level background: Per two T cells, template switching captured roughly one barcoded beta molecule. Study observations and caveats: Roughly linearly, TCR beta diversity per million T cells fell as age increased.

As to this clonotype: What it binds is unknown.

PCR was performed a second time for roughly 6 to 12 cycles using a sample-barcoded 5' primer and a J-beta primer mix. Using its own MiXCR run on the 5' RACE reads, TCRdb lists one record per CDR3 protein. The sample shows some 1,500,000 distinct CDR3 sequences, about 45% of them seen only once. Deletions cut 5 bases from V and 2 bases from J, with 14 bases between. CDR3 size: 14 residues. Germline values: CDR1 DFQATT, CDR2 SNEGSKA (reference sequence). The clonotype comes from a woman aged 18-35 years in good health. The rearrangement uses TRBV20-1 and TRBJ2-3; possible D gene TRBD2, 8 bases. Sequencing was done on a sample of blood. In DNA form, the CDR3 reads TGCAGTGCTCCCCGGGAGGGGGCCACAGATACGCAGTATTTT. Amino acid sequence: CSAPREGATDTQYF.